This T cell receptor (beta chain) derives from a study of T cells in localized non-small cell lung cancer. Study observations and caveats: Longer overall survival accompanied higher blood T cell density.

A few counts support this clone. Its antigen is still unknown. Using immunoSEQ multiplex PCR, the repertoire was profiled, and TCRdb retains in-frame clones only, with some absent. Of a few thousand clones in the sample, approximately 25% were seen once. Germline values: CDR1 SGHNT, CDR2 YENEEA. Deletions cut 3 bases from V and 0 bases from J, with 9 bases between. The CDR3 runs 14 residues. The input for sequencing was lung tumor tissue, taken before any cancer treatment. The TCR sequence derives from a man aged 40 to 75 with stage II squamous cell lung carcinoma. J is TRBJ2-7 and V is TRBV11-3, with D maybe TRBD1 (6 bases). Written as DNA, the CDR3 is TGTGCCAGCAGCTTCTACAGGGCCTCCTACGAGCAGTACTTC. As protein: CASSFYRASYEQYF.